Listed below are T cell receptor beta chains from one sample, sequenced in a study of siplizumab effects on memory and regulatory T cells. Using immunoSEQ multiplex PCR, the repertoire was profiled, and TCRdb retains in-frame clones only, with some absent. The data hold about 94,000 clones, with roughly 94% observed a single time. Specimen: non-Treg CD4+ T cells sorted from blood. Receptors originate from a human donor in good health. Both conserved end residues are part of each CDR3. The order of the fields is V gene, J gene, clone size, D gene, CDR3 protein, CDR3 DNA. D genes are given only for firm matches. Size values are once, few and many counts, or a class for expanded clones, and some rows have none.

>TRBV27|TRBJ2-3|.|TRBD2
CASSSTSGGRDTQYF
TGTGCCAGCAGTTCGACTAGCGGGGGGAGGGATACGCAGTATTTT
>TRBV7-2|TRBJ1-2|.|TRBD1
CASNRDSNYGYTF
TGTGCCAGCAACCGGGACAGTAATTACGGCTACACCTTC
>TRBV6-5|TRBJ2-7|.|.
CASSYGNDGYEQYF
TGTGCCAGCAGTTACGGAAACGACGGTTACGAGCAGTACTTC
>TRBV4-1|TRBJ1-2|.|TRBD1
CASSHRTGSFDGYTF
TGCGCCAGCAGCCACCGGACAGGCTCGTTCGATGGCTACACCTTC
>TRBV4-1|TRBJ1-5|.|.
CASSQVLLDSFVEAQHF
TGCGCCAGCAGCCAAGTTCTCCTGGACAGTTTTGTTGAAGCCCAGCATTTT
>TRBV9|TRBJ2-2|.|TRBD2
CASSARTSGRTGELFF
TGTGCCAGCAGCGCCCGGACTAGCGGGAGGACCGGGGAGCTGTTTTTT
>TRBV7-6|TRBJ1-5|.|.
CASSLSQGGQPQHF
TGTGCCAGCAGCTTGAGCCAGGGCGGGCAGCCCCAGCATTTT
>TRBV5-5|TRBJ1-1|once|.
CASSLVGYTEAFF
TGTGCCAGCAGCTTGGTAGGTTACACTGAAGCTTTCTTT
>TRBV11-3|TRBJ2-7|.|.
CASSLVRYEQYF
TGTGCCAGCAGCTTAGTTCGGTACGAGCAGTACTTC
>TRBV21-1|TRBJ1-1|.|.
CASSAGRWNTEAFF
TGTGCCAGCAGCGCAGGGAGGTGGAACACTGAAGCTTTCTTT
>TRBV9|TRBJ2-5|.|.
CASSVDSRQETQYF
TGTGCCAGCAGCGTAGACAGCCGACAAGAGACCCAGTACTTC
>TRBV6-1|TRBJ1-6|.|.
CASSGRHNSPLHF
TGTGCCAGCAGCGGACGGCATAATTCACCCCTCCACTTT
>TRBV10-3|TRBJ2-7|.|.
CAISESGRYEQYF
TGTGCCATCAGTGAGTCCGGGCGTTACGAGCAGTACTTC
>TRBV9|TRBJ1-2|.|.
CASSPREGQGYTF
TGTGCCAGCAGCCCCAGGGAAGGGCAAGGCTACACCTTC
>TRBV30|TRBJ1-1|once|TRBD1
CAWSLDRGTEAFF
TGTGCCTGGAGTCTCGACAGGGGTACTGAAGCTTTCTTT
>TRBV27|TRBJ1-5|.|.
CASSLLTGSQPQHF
TGTGCCAGCAGTTTATTGACGGGTTCCCAGCCCCAGCATTTT
>TRBV30|TRBJ1-5|.|.
CAWSGQHNQPQHF
TGTGCCTGGTCCGGACAGCACAATCAGCCCCAGCATTTT
>TRBV15|TRBJ1-3|.|TRBD1
CATSRDEGAVGRNTIYF
TGTGCCACCAGCAGAGATGAGGGGGCGGTGGGGAGAAACACCATATATTTT
>TRBV29-1|TRBJ2-1|.|.
CSGEAQSSYNEQFF
TGCAGCGGGGAGGCCCAGAGCTCCTACAATGAGCAGTTCTTC
>TRBV28|TRBJ2-5|once|TRBD1
CASSLLGRGQGETQYF
TGTGCCAGCAGTTTATTAGGTCGGGGACAGGGGGAGACCCAGTACTTC
>TRBV14|TRBJ2-7|.|.
CASSPISSGRISYEQYF
TGTGCCAGCAGCCCGATATCTTCGGGGAGGATCTCCTACGAGCAGTACTTC
>TRBV19|TRBJ1-5|.|.
CASSIRAIGQPQHF
TGTGCCAGTAGTATAAGGGCAATAGGTCAGCCCCAGCATTTT
>TRBV10-3|TRBJ2-1|.|.
CAISGSGIYNEQFF
TGTGCCATCAGTGGCAGCGGAATCTACAATGAGCAGTTCTTC
>TRBV30|TRBJ1-6|.|.
CASGVGNSPLHF
TGTGCCTCGGGGGTAGGCAATTCACCCCTCCACTTT
>TRBV11-2|TRBJ1-1|.|.
CASSLERIGEAFF
TGTGCCAGCAGCTTAGAAAGGATCGGTGAAGCTTTCTTT
>TRBV19|TRBJ1-1|.|.
CASSIIGRSRNTEAFF
TGTGCCAGTAGTATAATTGGTCGCTCCCGGAACACTGAAGCTTTCTTT
>TRBV27|TRBJ2-5|once|.
CASSFLERETQYF
TGTGCCAGCAGTTTTTTGGAGCGGGAGACCCAGTACTTC